The next 22 T cell receptor beta chains were all read from a single sample in a study of human T cells and chemical hapten exposure. TCRdb itself ran the RACE reads through MiXCR, one entry per CDR3 protein. The data hold 90,000 to 120,000 distinct CDR3 sequences, with roughly 9.6% observed a single time. The time point was: patch test 1, 2 weeks after DPC sensitization. The treatment was: therapeutic diphenylcyclopropenone sensitization with weekly scalp DPC. The source was whole blood, collected in connection with sensitization to the hapten diphenylcyclopropenone (DPC). Receptors were obtained from a woman in her forties with alopecia areata. Some clones in this sample may be carry-over from other donors' samples.

The table lists this clonotype with a few counts. V and J are TRBV7-3 and TRBJ2-3; D call uncertain. CDR3 size: 13 residues. From germline, CDR1 is SGHTA and CDR2 FQGTGA. V lost 3 bases, J lost 3 bases, and 7 bases lay in between. In nucleotides, the CDR3 is TGTGCCAGCAGCTTTCAGGCTACAGATACGCAGTATTTT. Encoded protein: CASSFQATDTQYF.

This chain joins TRBV7-6 and TRBJ2-3; 13 bases align to TRBD2. Germline V gene data show CDR1 as SGHVS and CDR2 as FNYEAQ. The CDR3 is 18 amino acids. V lost 3 bases to trimming and J lost 1 base; unmatched junction nucleotides: 7. CDR3 sequence: CASSLLTSGGRGTDTQYF. Written as DNA, the CDR3 is TGTGCCAGCAGCTTGTTGACTAGCGGGGGGCGAGGCACAGATACGCAGTATTTT.

This clonotype was detected many times. This chain joins TRBV6-6 and TRBJ1-3; the D gene is possibly TRBD1 (5 bases). Germline values: CDR1 MNHNY, CDR2 SVGAGI (reference sequence). The CDR3 covers 18 residues. V lost 1 base to trimming and J lost 0 bases, with 16 bases between them. For the CDR3, the DNA is TGTGCCAGCAGTTACTTCAGCGCAGGGCCAAGCTCTGGAAACACCATATATTTT. Translating it yields CASSYFSAGPSSGNTIYF.

This clonotype has a handful of counts. The chain couples TRBV3-1 to TRBJ2-1, with D possibly matching TRBD1 (7 bases). The length of the CDR3 is 18 residues. V was shortened by 2 bases and J by 1 base, with 18 bases between the two germline ends. Germline CDR1 reads LGHDT; CDR2 reads YNNKEL (reference sequence). The CDR3 DNA reads as TGTGCCAGCAGCCAACCGGGGGCGACAGGGCCTTCCTACAATGAGCAGTTCTTC. Its translation: CASSQPGATGPSYNEQFF.

The V call is TRBV9, the J call TRBJ2-5, with D perhaps being TRBD1 or TRBD2 (5 bases each). The CDR3 extends over 15 amino acids. V gave up 4 bases and J gave up 1 base, with 14 bases separating them. CDR1 and CDR2 (germline): SGDLS, YYNGEE. Here the CDR3 DNA reads TGTGCCAGCAGCCCATCGGGGCAACCCCAAGAGACCCAGTACTTC. Translation: CASSPSGQPQETQYF.

The V gene is TRBV19, the J gene TRBJ1-5; 8 positions agree with TRBD1. Germline CDR1 LNHDA, CDR2 SQIVND (reference sequence). V was clipped by 7 bases and J by 1 base; unmatched bases: 6. The CDR3 loop spans 15 amino acids. CDR3 region: CASKGGDRSNQPQHF. The CDR3, as DNA: TGTGCCAGTAAAGGGGGGGACAGGAGCAATCAGCCCCAGCATTTT.

This chain links TRBV4-1 with TRBJ1-5, with TRBD1 identical over 9 bases. The CDR3 sequence is 16 residues long. Germline V gene lookup returns CDR1 MGHRA and CDR2 YSYEKL. The ends lost 4 bases at V and 7 bases at J; junction bases unmatched: 11. The CDR3 reads CASSLDRGWSGQPQHF. Written as DNA, the CDR3 is TGCGCCAGCAGCCTGGACAGGGGCTGGTCTGGACAGCCCCAGCATTTT.

This clonotype has ten or more counts. The V and J genes are TRBV7-2 and TRBJ1-4; tentatively, D is TRBD1 (6 bases). Trimming pared 5 bases from V and 7 bases from J, leaving 17 bases between. There are 15 residues in the CDR3. From germline, CDR1 is SGHTA and CDR2 FQGNSA. Here the CDR3 reads CASSPWGGSGEKLFF. DNA for the CDR3: TGTGCCAGCAGCCCTTGGGGGGGCTCTGGTGAAAAACTGTTTTTT. Looking up the rest from reference TRBV7-2 and TRBJ1-4 gives the full variable domain: GAGVSQSPSNKVTEKGKDVELRCDPISGHTALYWYRQSLGQGLEFLIYFQGNSAPDKSGLPSDRFSAERTGGSVSTLTIQRTQQEDSAVYLCASSPWGGSGEKLFFGSGTQLSVL.

This clonotype came up many times. This rearrangement joins TRBV18 to TRBJ2-3, with a weak D call TRBD2 (6 bases). The CDR3 extends over 14 amino acids. Per germline, CDR1 KGHSH and CDR2 LQKENI. Trimming stripped 0 bases from V and 5 bases from J, with 9 bases between. This CDR3 is CASSPPSEGDTQYF. The CDR3 coding sequence is TGTGCCAGCTCACCACCGTCGGAGGGAGATACGCAGTATTTT.

This clonotype has just a few counts. The rearrangement uses TRBV6-2 or TRBV6-3 and TRBJ1-1, with 9 bases that match TRBD1. Trimming took 6 bases from V and 3 from J; bases not matched to a gene: 5. The CDR3 length is 14 residues. Germline V gene lookup returns CDR1 MNHEY and CDR2 SVGEGT. CDR3 nucleotides: TGTGCCAGCAGACCACAGGGGGCCTACACTGAAGCTTTCTTT. This encodes CASRPQGAYTEAFF.

The chain is built from TRBV15 and TRBJ2-1; 11 bases match TRBD2. The CDR3 length is 16 residues. J gave up 7 bases and V 5 bases, and 10 bases lay outside the gene matches. The V gene's germline CDR1 is LNHNV and CDR2 YYDKDF (reference sequence). DNA for the CDR3: TGTGCCACCAGCGGAAGGATAGCGGGGGGGCGGAATGAGCAGTTCTTC. Protein product: CATSGRIAGGRNEQFF.

This clonotype was counted many times. The genes are TRBV18 and TRBJ2-7, with unresolved D. Looked up from germline, CDR1 is KGHSH and CDR2 is LQKENI. The CDR3 sequence is 13 residues long. V was trimmed by 3 bases and J by 2 bases, leaving 8 bases between them. CDR3 region: CASSPDATYEQYF. Written as DNA, the CDR3 is TGTGCCAGCTCACCGGACGCCACCTACGAGCAGTACTTC.

CDR3: CASRLGGGYTF. The CDR3 nucleotides are TGTGCCAGCAGGCTGGGGGGTGGCTACACCTTC. This rearrangement joins TRBV12-3 or TRBV12-4 to TRBJ1-2; possible D gene TRBD1, 5 bases. Between the trimmed V and J ends, which lost 6 bases and 7 bases, there was a span of 9 bases. This CDR3 region has 11 residues.

V is TRBV5-1 and J is TRBJ2-6, with D unresolved. V lost 3 bases to trimming and J lost 0 bases, with 7 bases between them. In germline, CDR1 is SGHRS, CDR2 YFSETQ. The CDR3 sequence is 15 residues long. CDR3 in amino acids: CASSSFGSGANVLTF. CDR3 in DNA: TGCGCCAGCAGCTCTTTTGGCTCTGGGGCCAACGTCCTGACTTTC. Filled out from reference TRBV5-1 and TRBJ2-6, the complete variable domain reads KAGVTQTPRYLIKTRGQQVTLSCSPISGHRSVSWYQQTPGQGLQFLFEYFSETQRNKGNFPGRFSGRQFSNSRSEMNVSTLELGDSALYLCASSSFGSGANVLTFGAGSRLTVL.

This clonotype occurred many times. V gene TRBV28 combines with J gene TRBJ2-5, with 9 bases that match TRBD1. V lost 10 bases, J lost 6 bases, and 12 bases stayed unmatched. Germline assignment: CDR1 MDHEN and CDR2 SYDVKM. This CDR3 comprises 14 residues. CDR3 sequence (DNA): TGTGCCACCACGCCCGACAGGGGGACCAAGACCCAGTACTTC. Its protein is CATTPDRGTKTQYF. Full variable domain (rest looked up from reference TRBV28 and TRBJ2-5): DVKVTQSSRYLVKRTGEKVFLECVQDMDHENMFWYRQDPGLGLRLIYFSYDVKMKEKGDIPEGYSVSREKKERFSLILESASTNQTSMYLCATTPDRGTKTQYFGPGTRLLVL.

Turning to this clonotype: Since a much larger clone is just one base distant, this may be a read error. This chain uses TRBV29-1 with TRBJ1-4; D is unresolved. The length of the CDR3 is 12 residues. Germline CDR1 SQVTM, CDR2 ANQGSEA. CDR3 residues: CSAGRQSETLFF. The CDR3 DNA reads TGCAGCGCCGGTCGGCAGTCTGAAACACTGTTTTTT. Filled out from reference TRBV29-1 and TRBJ1-4, the complete variable domain reads SAVISQKPSRDICQRGTSLTIQCQVDSQVTMMFWYRQQPGQSLTLIATANQGSEATYESGFVIDKFPISRPNLTFSTLTVSNMSPEDSSIYLCSAGRQSETLFFGSGTQLSVL.

This clonotype showed up just a few times. V is TRBV7-9 and J is TRBJ2-1; D may be TRBD1 (5 bases). CDR3 size: 14 residues. V dropped 0 bases and J dropped 9 bases, with 12 bases sitting between them. The germline V gene has CDR1 SEHNR and CDR2 FQNEAQ (reference sequence). The CDR3 DNA sequence: TGTGCCAGCAGCTTAGCAAGGCAGGGCGGTGAGCAGTTCTTC. It encodes CASSLARQGGEQFF. Supplemented by reference TRBV7-9 and TRBJ2-1, the full variable domain reads DTGVSQNPRHKITKRGQNVTFRCDPISEHNRLYWYRQTLGQGPEFLTYFQNEAQLEKSRLLSDRFSAERPKGSFSTLEIQRTEQGDSAMYLCASSLARQGGEQFFGPGTRLTVL.

There are many counts of this clonotype. The chain recombines TRBV24-1 with TRBJ2-3, with D unresolved. The germline gives CDR1 KGHDR, CDR2 SFDVKD. Trimming took 7 bases from V and 2 from J, leaving 6 bases between them. The CDR3 has 12 amino acids. The CDR3 nucleotides read TGTGCCACCAGCGCGACCACAGATACGCAGTATTTT. Amino acid sequence: CATSATTDTQYF.

Worth noting for this clonotype: The junction and the germline gene differ at one end; a read error may be behind it. The rearrangement joins TRBV20-1 to TRBJ2-5; the D is unclear. CDR1 DFQATT and CDR2 SNEGSKA come from the germline V gene (reference sequence). This CDR3 contains 13 residues. Written as DNA, the CDR3 is TGCAGTGCTAGAGGGCCGGCGCAAGAGACACAGTACTTC. This codes for CSARGPAQETQYF.

This chain joins TRBV28 and TRBJ2-7; TRBD2 aligns across 12 bases. Germline V lookup: CDR1 MDHEN, CDR2 SYDVKM. This CDR3 region has 14 residues. V lost 6 bases to trimming and J lost 0 bases; unmatched junction nucleotides: 0. CDR3 region: CASRGLAGSYEQYF. CDR3 sequence (DNA): TGTGCCAGCAGGGGACTAGCGGGCTCCTACGAGCAGTACTTC.

The chain employs TRBV6-4 and TRBJ2-2, with a possible D match to TRBD2 (5 bases). CDR3 length equals 14 residues. V shed 6 bases and J shed 5 bases, with 13 bases lying between them. Germline assignment: CDR1 MRHNA and CDR2 SNTAGT. The CDR3 DNA follows: TGTGCCAGCAGCCCCGAGGGCGAAACCGGGGAGCTGTTTTTT. The encoded protein is CASSPEGETGELFF.

In its sample, this clonotype was seen a few times. V gene TRBV29-1 combines with J gene TRBJ2-1, with D unclear. The CDR3 loop spans 11 amino acids. Germline lookup yields CDR1 SQVTM and CDR2 ANQGSEA. V gave up 8 bases and J gave up 7 bases, with 12 bases separating them. CDR3 in amino acids: CSLLLMNEQFF. In DNA, the CDR3 is TGCAGCCTGCTGCTGATGAATGAGCAGTTCTTC.